This TCR beta chain is from a study of T-cell memory formation after mild COVID-19. TCRdb reprocessed the 5' RACE reads via MiXCR and lists one record per CDR3 protein. Seen here are about 400,000 distinct CDR3 sequences, more than 15% observed once, and the top ten hold roughly 21%. The germline V gene encodes CDR1 SGHRS and CDR2 YFSETQ. V was cut by 0 bases and J by 3 bases, with 12 bases left in between. The CDR3 consists of 15 residues. This clonotype was sampled from a man between 18 and 29 years old who had mild COVID-19 (a few samples of this study predate the infection). Cell type and time point are not known. The source material was PBMCs or a T cell subset sorted from them (not recorded which). The rearrangement joins TRBV5-1 to TRBJ2-5; no reliable D call. The CDR3 protein is CASSLDSLREETQYF. The CDR3 nucleotides read TGCGCCAGCAGCTTGGACAGTCTACGAGAAGAGACCCAGTACTTC. The full variable domain, in which reference TRBV5-1 and TRBJ2-5 provide the parts outside the CDR3, is KAGVTQTPRYLIKTRGQQVTLSCSPISGHRSVSWYQQTPGQGLQFLFEYFSETQRNKGNFPGRFSGRQFSNSRSEMNVSTLELGDSALYLCASSLDSLREETQYFGPGTRLLVL.